This is a list of T cell receptor beta chains from one sample in a study of cytomegalovirus exposure and HLA in healthy donors. Method: immunoSEQ multiplex PCR; TCRdb's copy keeps in-frame clones and lacks some. The sample holds around 65,000 clones; approximately 92% are singletons and the top ten take approximately 5%. The specimen was PBMCs. The receptors stem from a man aged 18 to 30 in good health and CMV-seropositive. CDR3s include the opening cysteine and the closing phenylalanine or tryptophan.

v_call	j_call	cdr3_aa
TRBV6-5	TRBJ2-1	CASSFDRVGEQFF
TRBV2	TRBJ2-7	CASSDIYEQYF
TRBV5-1	TRBJ2-1	CASSLGAGDYNEQFF
TRBV4-2	TRBJ2-1	CASSRNSNEQFF
TRBV28	TRBJ2-1	CASSHGTSGSEQFF
TRBV27	TRBJ1-5	CASSASRQDSNQPQHF
TRBV19	TRBJ2-1	CASSIQTTGLAGVRFF
TRBV28	TRBJ1-4	CASSGDSNEKLFF
TRBV7-8	TRBJ2-5	CASSLGDTRQETQYF
TRBV9	TRBJ2-1	CASSVGYAVPSGRRVGEQFF
TRBV27	TRBJ2-1	CASSFKLAGRDEQFF
TRBV6-5	TRBJ2-7	CASSPTSASSYEQYF
TRBV7-9	TRBJ1-2	CASSQETGGGRYTF
TRBV7-6	TRBJ2-5	CASSPFVSNQETQYF
TRBV19	TRBJ2-7	CASSSARLSYEQYF
TRBV7-7	TRBJ2-1	CASSRAGPASGRSRQFF
TRBV27	TRBJ2-7	CASSLLAGRTSYEQYF
TRBV5-6	TRBJ2-1	CASSLPLLAGGSDEQFF
TRBV5-1	TRBJ2-1	CASSMIAGENEEQFF
TRBV11-3	TRBJ2-7	CASSQVGGVREQYF
TRBV7-2	TRBJ1-2	CASSLVGGGVYGYTF
TRBV27	TRBJ1-5	CASSSGMGSNQPQHF
TRBV5-4	TRBJ2-7	CASSLHNGAYEQYF
TRBV19	TRBJ2-1	CASAGRGGLYNEQFF
TRBV5-1	TRBJ2-1	CASSSGTGSYNEQFF
TRBV5-1	TRBJ2-5	CASSPAGDGETQYF
TRBV27	TRBJ2-7	CASSLGTPRSYEQYF
TRBV7-3	TRBJ2-1	CASSQGPSADSEQFF
TRBV4-1	TRBJ2-7	CASSQEASGRTFGSYEQYF
TRBV4-1	TRBJ2-1	CASRNFANEQFF
TRBV9	TRBJ2-7	CASSVSPRVEEQYF
TRBV7-8	TRBJ2-3	CASSLSGSDSSTDTQYF
TRBV13	TRBJ2-1	CASSAPGTSGRHEQFF
TRBV9	TRBJ2-3	CASSDGLAGGRGSTDTQYF
TRBV11-1	TRBJ1-1	CASSLDPSAFF
TRBV27	TRBJ1-5	CATPKWVAGARQPQHF
TRBV30	TRBJ2-2	CAWSPGAGNTGELFF
TRBV6-1	TRBJ1-5	CASSEGVQPQHF
TRBV11-2	TRBJ2-1	CASSDLGLAGPEQFF
TRBV5-1	TRBJ2-7	CASSRGQGAGEQYF